The entry below gives a single TCR beta chain sequence along with its context. Its specificity is unknown. The sample belongs to a study of Ad26.COV2.S vaccination and SARS-CoV-2 variants. About the research overall: Dosing was one shot or two shots 56 days apart.

The treatment: roughly 20 received Ad26.COV2.S at low or high dose, single or two shots; about 5 received placebo; per-sample allocation not given. It was on day 63 after the first vaccine or placebo injection that samples were taken. Findings and limits, study-wide: A substantial breadth of spike-specific CD8+ and CD4+ T cell responses after vaccination has been reported.

Germline CDR1 is SQVTM and CDR2 is ANQGSEA. Trimming took 5 bases from V and 3 from J; bases not matched to a gene: 8. There are 14 residues in the CDR3. Here immunoSEQ multiplex PCR was the method, and the copy in TCRdb shows in-frame clones only, minus some. The sample consists of 450,000 to 550,000 clones, about 91% of them appearing once. The source of this sequence is a person between 18 and 65 years old who received the Ad26.COV2.S COVID-19 vaccine or a placebo. The chain has TRBV29-1 and TRBJ1-2, with TRBD1 matching over 8 bases. Sequenced here: peripheral blood, sampled in a trial of Ad26.COV2.S vaccine versus placebo. The CDR3 protein is CSVYNRGVDYGYTF. CDR3 in DNA: TGCAGCGTTTACAACAGGGGGGTCGACTATGGCTACACCTTC. The full variable domain, completed using reference TRBV29-1 and TRBJ1-2, is SAVISQKPSRDICQRGTSLTIQCQVDSQVTMMFWYRQQPGQSLTLIATANQGSEATYESGFVIDKFPISRPNLTFSTLTVSNMSPEDSSIYLCSVYNRGVDYGYTFGSGTRLTVV.